These 14 T cell receptor beta chains were all obtained from the same sample, sequenced in a study of beta chain features in type 1 diabetes. Expressed TCRB transcripts were sequenced because the isolated RNA had all been reverse transcribed beforehand. Profiling relied on immunoSEQ multiplex PCR, and the TCRdb table lists in-frame clones only, not all of them. The sample consists of around 350,000 clones, around 12% of them appearing once. Sequenced: naive CD4+ T cells from blood. The receptors come from a man between 18 and 35 years old in good health.

Only a few counts were recorded for this clone. The chain recombines TRBV7-2 with TRBJ2-2; D remains ambiguous. The CDR3 has 16 residues. V lost 3 bases to trimming and J lost 0 bases, with 11 bases between them. Per germline, CDR1 SGHTA and CDR2 FQGNSA. CDR3 amino acids: CASSFQRGPNTGELFF. The CDR3 DNA follows: TGTGCCAGCAGCTTTCAACGCGGTCCGAACACCGGGGAGCTGTTTTTT.

This clone was seen only once. The chain couples TRBV7-2 to TRBJ2-7; D gene unclear. The V end lost 1 base, the J end lost 3 bases, and 10 bases lay between the germline ends. This CDR3 has 14 amino acids. Germline assignment: CDR1 SGHTA and CDR2 FQGNSA. This chain's CDR3 is CASSLEALVYEQYF. The CDR3 DNA is TGTGCCAGCAGCTTAGAGGCGCTAGTCTACGAGCAGTACTTC.

This clone came up a few times. The chain employs TRBV5-1 and TRBJ2-3; 7 bases align to TRBD2. This CDR3 has 13 amino acids. Germline V CDR1 and CDR2: SGHRS, YFSETQ. With 5 bases clipped from V and 10 bases from J, the junction kept 10 bases outside the gene matches. The CDR3 protein is CASRGGEGHAQYF. The CDR3 coding sequence is TGCGCCAGCAGAGGTGGGGAGGGCCATGCGCAGTATTTT. Based on the CDR3 plus reference TRBV5-1 and TRBJ2-3, the full variable domain is KAGVTQTPRYLIKTRGQQVTLSCSPISGHRSVSWYQQTPGQGLQFLFEYFSETQRNKGNFPGRFSGRQFSNSRSEMNVSTLELGDSALYLCASRGGEGHAQYFGPGTRLTVL.

The chain carries TRBV28 and TRBJ1-2; D is unclear. Trimming pared 9 bases from V and 8 bases from J, leaving 16 bases between. The CDR3 covers 12 residues. From germline, CDR1 is MDHEN and CDR2 SYDVKM. CDR3 bases: TGTGCCAGTCGAGGTGTGGTGAAGGGCTACACCTTC. Its translation is CASRGVVKGYTF.

The genes are TRBV6-6 and TRBJ2-3; D unclear. Per germline, CDR1 MNHNY and CDR2 SVGAGI (reference sequence). The CDR3 totals 11 residues. V lost 6 bases and J lost 3, with 4 bases in between. CDR3 nucleotide sequence: TGTGCCAGCAGACAAACAGATACGCAGTATTTT. This translates into CASRQTDTQYF.

This clone was counted a few times. The V call is TRBV21-1, the J call TRBJ2-5; the table gives TRBD2 as D, unverified against the DNA. TRBV21-1 constitutes a pseudogene. The CDR3 consists of 10 residues. CDR3 loop: CASSIGGGYF. The CDR3 nucleotides are TGTGCCAGCAGCATCGGGGGGGGGTACTTC.

This sequence joins TRBV30 and TRBJ2-6; 9 bases align to TRBD1. This CDR3 contains 13 residues. Germline CDR1 GTSNPN, CDR2 SVGIG (reference sequence). The junction had 4 bases not matched to a gene; V was cut back by 2 bases and J by 11 bases. CDR3 loop: CAWSRQGVDVLTF. The CDR3 bases are TGTGCCTGGAGTCGACAGGGGGTGGACGTCCTGACTTTC.

There are a few counts of this clone. The rearrangement joins TRBV5-4 to TRBJ1-1; 7 bases fit TRBD1. The V gene's germline CDR1 is SGHNT and CDR2 YYREEE (reference sequence). CDR3 length: 17 residues. V lost 6 bases and J lost 2; bases outside the gene matches: 16. CDR3 amino acids: CASTRHGSGTVNTEAFF. The DNA of the CDR3 is TGTGCCAGCACCCGACACGGCTCCGGGACAGTTAACACTGAAGCTTTCTTT.

In its sample, this clone was seen a few times. The chain links TRBV11-2 to TRBJ2-7, with 7 positions matching TRBD2. Germline CDR1 SGHAT, CDR2 FQNNGV. With V trimmed by 5 bases and J by 4 bases, 8 bases remained unmatched. CDR3 size: 14 residues. The CDR3 loop reads CASSRAGSQYEQYF. Written as DNA, the CDR3 is TGTGCCAGCAGCAGAGCGGGAAGCCAGTACGAGCAGTACTTC.

In this sample, this clone turned up a few times. This chain uses TRBV29-1 with TRBJ1-1; weak D call: TRBD1 (5 bases). Germline lookup yields CDR1 SQVTM and CDR2 ANQGSEA. Trimming left V 5 bases short and J 1 base short, with 8 bases between. The CDR3 loop spans 12 amino acids. This CDR3 is CSVSQGNTEAFF. The CDR3 DNA is TGCAGCGTTTCGCAGGGGAACACTGAAGCTTTCTTT.

In its sample, this clone was seen a few times. This specimen includes other DNA sequences encoding the same CDR3. The chain uses TRBV29-1 and TRBJ1-1; weak D call: TRBD1 (6 bases). The CDR3 contains 12 residues. V was trimmed by 4 bases and J by 2 bases, leaving 8 bases between them. Germline CDR1 and CDR2: SQVTM and ANQGSEA. The CDR3 DNA reads as TGCAGCGTTGGGGGGGGCAACACTGAAGCTTTCTTT. It yields the protein CSVGGGNTEAFF.

This clone showed up just a few times. The V and J genes are TRBV30 and TRBJ1-2; 10 bases are shared with TRBD1. From germline, CDR1 is GTSNPN and CDR2 SVGIG (reference sequence). V lost 3 bases, J lost 0 bases, and 4 bases stayed unmatched. This CDR3 has 15 residues. The CDR3 here is CAWRRQGASNYGYTF. CDR3 nucleotides: TGTGCCTGGAGAAGACAGGGGGCCTCTAACTATGGCTACACCTTC.

This clone was detected only a few times. V and J are TRBV10-3 and TRBJ2-7, with 10 bases that match TRBD1. Germline V lookup: CDR1 ENHRY, CDR2 SYGVKD. After removal of 6 bases from V and 2 bases from J, the junction contained 10 bases not matched to a gene. CDR3 length: 16 amino acids. CDR3: CAISLGPGQGTYEQYF. The CDR3 DNA reads as TGTGCCATCAGCCTTGGTCCGGGACAGGGGACCTACGAGCAGTACTTC.

J is TRBJ2-5 and V is TRBV5-1, with 14 nucleotides matching TRBD2. J lost 0 bases, V lost 4 bases, and 2 bases had no gene match. From germline, CDR1 is SGHRS and CDR2 YFSETQ. The CDR3 covers 16 residues. The CDR3: CASSRGLAGDQETQYF. CDR3 coding DNA: TGCGCCAGCAGCCGGGGACTAGCGGGGGACCAAGAGACCCAGTACTTC.